This T cell receptor (beta chain) was sequenced for a study of blood T cell repertoires in COVID-19. Trimming left V 3 bases short and J 7 bases short, with 9 bases between. The CDR3 totals 12 residues. Germline V gene sequence: CDR1 SEHNR, CDR2 FQNEAQ (reference sequence). The data were produced by immunoSEQ multiplex PCR, yet TCRdb's version contains in-frame clones alone and is incomplete. This sample has under 300,000 clones, with 65% to 90% found just once. Source material: peripheral blood. The chain uses TRBV7-9 and TRBJ1-2; D ambiguous. The source of this sequence is a woman aged 40 to 50 who had recovered from COVID-19. CDR3 residues: CASSFNWAGYTF. DNA of the CDR3: TGTGCCAGCAGCTTCAACTGGGCTGGCTACACCTTC.